The next 3 T cell receptor beta chains were all read from a single sample in a study of T cell clonality in common variable immunodeficiency. Notes on the study in general: Fewer deletions and N-nucleotide insertions were reportedly seen in common variable immunodeficiency TCR beta sequences.

Which antigens these TCRs recognize remains unknown. Clones were sequenced by immunoSEQ multiplex PCR, and TCRdb holds only the in-frame ones, with some missing. The sample yields more than 20,000 clones, without any singletons. Sample: peripheral blood mononuclear cells. The receptors stem from a human donor with common variable immunodeficiency.

In this sample, this clone turned up many times. The sequence runs out 3 residues before the end of the CDR3; the remainder is reconstructed from the germline J gene. J is TRBJ2-5 and V is TRBV4-1; TRBD2 might be the D (7 bases). The CDR3 spans 18 residues. Looked up from germline, CDR1 is MGHRA and CDR2 is YSYEKL. V shed 3 bases and J shed 1 base, with 21 bases lying between them. CDR3 bases read: TGCGCCAGCAGCCAGGGCCTGGGGGCGGGGGCGGTCCAAGAGACC. Translating it yields CASSQGLGAGAVQET. The complete CDR3 protein is CASSQGLGAGAVQETQYF.

This clone has at least ten counts. From the germline J gene comes the end of the CDR3, since the read stops 3 residues before it. The V call is TRBV5-1, the J call TRBJ2-7; 7 bases line up with TRBD1. The CDR3 covers 14 residues. V shed 2 bases, J shed 4 bases, and the junction held 6 bases outside the gene matches. Germline values: CDR1 SGHRS, CDR2 YFSETQ. Partial CDR3 DNA: TGCGCCAGCAGCTTCCCCCGGGACAGTTACGAG. Translating gives CASSFPRDSYE. The CDR3 as a whole reads CASSFPRDSYEQYF.

In its sample, this clone was seen many times. The read is 3 residues too short to cover the CDR3 end, so that end is filled in from the germline J gene. The J gene is TRBJ1-4, the V gene TRBV3-1 (or the pseudogene TRBV3-2); D perhaps matches TRBD1 (6 bases). Germline CDR1 reads LGHDT; CDR2 reads YNNKEL (reference sequence). The CDR3 totals 16 residues. The ends were cut back, 4 bases at V and 4 bases at J, with 16 bases in the middle. The DNA read from the CDR3 is TGTGCCAGCAGCCCGCCTAACAGGGACCTTAATGAAAAA. Its translation: CASSPPNRDLNEK. In full, the CDR3 is CASSPPNRDLNEKLFF.